This record looks at one T cell receptor beta chain sequence and its context. Germline CDR1 SGHTA, CDR2 FQGNSA. The V and J ends lost 4 bases and 5 bases, in that order; junction bases with no gene match: 11. The CDR3 runs 16 residues. This entry comes from a study of cytomegalovirus exposure and HLA in healthy donors. Measured with immunoSEQ multiplex PCR; TCRdb has only the in-frame clones, and not every one. The sample includes about 160,000 clones, 75% to 90% seen only once; the top ten take around 2.4%. The clonotype originates from a woman aged 18-29 years in good health and CMV-seronegative. V and J are TRBV7-2 and TRBJ2-7, with 10 positions matching TRBD2. Sample: PBMCs. As DNA, the CDR3 is TGTGCCAGCAGCTCCCAAGCCTTAGCGGGAGGAAACGAGCAGTACTTC. Translation: CASSSQALAGGNEQYF.